This section outlines one TCR beta chain sequence together with its context. The antigen is unknown. This entry comes from a study of cytomegalovirus exposure and HLA in healthy donors. It was with 60 Vbeta and 13 Jbeta primers that the PCR ran. Per the original methods: Among the unique TCR beta chains that a later analysis counted, about 81 million in all, approximately 12 million were shared. Clones were sequenced by immunoSEQ multiplex PCR, and TCRdb holds only the in-frame ones, with some missing. V and J calls plus clone size are reproduced from that table; the DNA served to infer D and trimming. The repertoire includes some 130,000 clones, about 72% of them detected once, and 1.6% sits in the top ten. Regarding the study as a whole: Accurate HLA-A and HLA-B prediction from TCR beta sequences was reported for most subjects. Previously analyzed data showed that most TCR beta V segments were productive at a frequency of about 87% or about 30%. Sequencing probably produced one cluster of sequence variants that were highly shared.

The length of the CDR3 is 16 residues. The germline CDR1 and CDR2 sequences are SGHRS and YFSETQ. V lost 7 bases, J lost 1 base, and 8 bases stayed unmatched. V and J are TRBV5-1 and TRBJ2-6, with TRBD1 matching over 7 bases. The sample comprised PBMCs. The origin of this receptor is a man aged 25-40 years in good health and CMV-seropositive. The CDR3 bases are TGCGCCAGCGGTCGACAGGGCGATTCTGGGGCCAACGTCCTGACTTTC. Its translation is CASGRQGDSGANVLTF.